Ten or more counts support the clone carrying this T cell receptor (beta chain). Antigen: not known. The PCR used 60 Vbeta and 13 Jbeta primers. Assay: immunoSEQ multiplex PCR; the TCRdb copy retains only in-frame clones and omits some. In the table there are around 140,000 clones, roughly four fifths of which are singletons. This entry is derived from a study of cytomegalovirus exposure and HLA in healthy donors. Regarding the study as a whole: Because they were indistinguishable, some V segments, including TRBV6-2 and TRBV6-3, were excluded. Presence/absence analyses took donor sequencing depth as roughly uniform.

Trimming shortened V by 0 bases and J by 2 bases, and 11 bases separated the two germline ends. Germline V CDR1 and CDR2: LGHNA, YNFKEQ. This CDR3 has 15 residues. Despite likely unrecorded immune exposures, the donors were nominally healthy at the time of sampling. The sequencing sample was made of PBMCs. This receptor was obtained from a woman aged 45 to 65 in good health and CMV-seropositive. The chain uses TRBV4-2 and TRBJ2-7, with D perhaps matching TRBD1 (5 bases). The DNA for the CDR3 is TGTGCCAGCAGCCAAGATCGGCGACAGACCTACGAGCAGTACTTC. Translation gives CASSQDRRQTYEQYF.